The T cell receptor (beta chain) under discussion was sequenced for a study of blood T cell repertoires in COVID-19. Study-wide context: Both acute and convalescent COVID-19 samples were obtained from the United States, Italy and Spain.

CDR3 length equals 14 residues. The germline V gene encodes CDR1 MNHEY and CDR2 SMNVEV (reference sequence). Trimming stripped 5 bases from V and 4 bases from J, with 11 bases between. This clone appeared a single time. Clones were sequenced by immunoSEQ multiplex PCR, and TCRdb holds only the in-frame ones, with some missing. The repertoire holds tens of thousands of clones, roughly 73% seen once, with roughly 15% in the top ten. Specimen: peripheral blood. The gene calls are TRBV27 and TRBJ2-2, with D possibly being TRBD2 (6 bases). The TCR comes from a man older than 75 with active or convalescent COVID-19. CDR3 in DNA: TGTGCCAGCAGTCCTTGGACTACCACCGGGGAGCTGTTTTTT. The encoded protein is CASSPWTTTGELFF.